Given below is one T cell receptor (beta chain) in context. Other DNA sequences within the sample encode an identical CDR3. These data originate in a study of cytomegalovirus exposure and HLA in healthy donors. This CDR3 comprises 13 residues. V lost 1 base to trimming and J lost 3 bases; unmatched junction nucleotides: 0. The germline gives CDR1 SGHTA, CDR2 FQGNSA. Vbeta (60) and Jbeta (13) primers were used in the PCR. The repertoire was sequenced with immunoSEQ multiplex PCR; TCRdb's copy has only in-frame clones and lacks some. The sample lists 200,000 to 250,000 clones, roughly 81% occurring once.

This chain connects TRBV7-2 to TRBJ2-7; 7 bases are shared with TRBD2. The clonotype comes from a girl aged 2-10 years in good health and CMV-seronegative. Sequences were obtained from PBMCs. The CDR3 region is CASSLGGGYEQYF. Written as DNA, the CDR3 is TGTGCCAGCAGCTTAGGCGGGGGCTACGAGCAGTACTTC.